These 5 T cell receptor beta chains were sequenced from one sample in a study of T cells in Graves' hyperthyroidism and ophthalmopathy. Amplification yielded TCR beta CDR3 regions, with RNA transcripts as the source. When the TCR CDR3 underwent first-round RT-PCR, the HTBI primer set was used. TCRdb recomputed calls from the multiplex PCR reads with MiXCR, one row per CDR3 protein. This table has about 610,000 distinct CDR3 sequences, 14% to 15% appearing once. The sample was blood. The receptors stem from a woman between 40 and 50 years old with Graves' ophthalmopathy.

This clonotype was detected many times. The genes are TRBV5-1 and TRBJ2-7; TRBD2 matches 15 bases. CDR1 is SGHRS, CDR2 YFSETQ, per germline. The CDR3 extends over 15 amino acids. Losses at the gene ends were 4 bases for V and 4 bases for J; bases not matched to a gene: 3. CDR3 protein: CASSVGLAGGYEQYF. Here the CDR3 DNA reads TGCGCCAGCAGCGTGGGACTAGCGGGGGGATACGAGCAGTACTTC.

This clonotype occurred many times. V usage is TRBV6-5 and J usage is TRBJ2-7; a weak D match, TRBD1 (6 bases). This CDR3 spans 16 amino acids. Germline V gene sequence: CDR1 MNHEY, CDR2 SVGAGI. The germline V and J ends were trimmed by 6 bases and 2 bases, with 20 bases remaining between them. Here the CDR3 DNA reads TGTGCCAGCAGCCCCAGTCGAGGCAGGGGTACCTACGAGCAGTACTTC. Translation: CASSPSRGRGTYEQYF.

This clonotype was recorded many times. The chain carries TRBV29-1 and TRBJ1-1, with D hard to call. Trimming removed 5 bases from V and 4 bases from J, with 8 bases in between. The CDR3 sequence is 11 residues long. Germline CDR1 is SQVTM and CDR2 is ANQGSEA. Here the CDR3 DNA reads TGCAGCGTTCTACACCCCACTGAAGCTTTCTTT. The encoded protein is CSVLHPTEAFF.

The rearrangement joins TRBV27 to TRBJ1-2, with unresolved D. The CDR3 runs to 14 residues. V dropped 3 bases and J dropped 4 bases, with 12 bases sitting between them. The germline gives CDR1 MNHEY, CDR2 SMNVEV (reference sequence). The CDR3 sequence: CASSFRGSRYGYTF. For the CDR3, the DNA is TGTGCCAGCAGTTTCAGAGGGTCCCGCTATGGCTACACCTTC.

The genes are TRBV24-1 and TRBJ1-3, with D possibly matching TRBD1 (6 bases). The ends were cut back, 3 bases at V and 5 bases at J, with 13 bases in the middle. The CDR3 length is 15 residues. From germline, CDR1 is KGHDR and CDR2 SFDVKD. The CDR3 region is CATSDGDRLRNTIYF. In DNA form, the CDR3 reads TGTGCCACCAGTGATGGTGACAGGCTGAGAAACACCATATATTTT.